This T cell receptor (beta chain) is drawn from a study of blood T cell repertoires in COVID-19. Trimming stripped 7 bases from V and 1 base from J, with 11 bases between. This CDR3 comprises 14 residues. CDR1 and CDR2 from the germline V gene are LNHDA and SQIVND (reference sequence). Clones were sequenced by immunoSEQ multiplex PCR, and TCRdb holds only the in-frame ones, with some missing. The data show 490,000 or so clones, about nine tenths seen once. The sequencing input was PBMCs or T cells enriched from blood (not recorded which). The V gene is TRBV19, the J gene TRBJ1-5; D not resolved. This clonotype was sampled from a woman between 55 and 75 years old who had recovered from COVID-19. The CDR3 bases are TGTGCCAGTACAGCCGGGGAGAGCAATCAGCCCCAGCATTTT. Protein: CASTAGESNQPQHF.